The rows below give T cell receptor beta chains drawn from one sample of a study of shared clonotypes between healthy human individuals. Profiled with immunoSEQ multiplex PCR; TCRdb holds only in-frame clones, not every one. In the table there are about 680,000 clones, roughly 70% of which are singletons. Sequences were obtained from memory CD4+ T cells sorted from blood. Receptors originate from a woman aged 25 to 39 in good health. Both conserved end residues are part of each CDR3. D genes are given only for firm matches. Size is stated for part of the rows, as once, few or many counts, or as a class when the clone is expanded.

J,size,D,V,DNA,CDR3
TRBJ2-1,-,TRBD2,TRBV28,TGTGCCAGCAGTTTAGGTTTTGCGGGAGTGGCTGGCAATGAGCAGTTCTTC,CASSLGFAGVAGNEQFF
TRBJ2-1,-,TRBD2,TRBV6-1,TGTGCCAGCAGTGACGGCGGGAGACCCTATGAGCAGTTCTTC,CASSDGGRPYEQFF
TRBJ2-3,-,TRBD2,TRBV28,TGTGCCAGCAGTTCCCCGGGAGGCCCAGATACGCAGTATTTT,CASSSPGGPDTQYF
TRBJ1-5,-,-,TRBV11-2,TGTGCCAGCAGCTTAAACAGTCAGCTGAATCAGCCCCAGCATTTT,CASSLNSQLNQPQHF
TRBJ2-1,-,TRBD1,TRBV5-4,TGTGCCAGCAGCCAGGCGGGGACAGGGGCTGACAATGAGCAGTTCTTC,CASSQAGTGADNEQFF
TRBJ1-1,few,TRBD1,TRBV5-1,TGCGCCAGCAGCCCGGGACAGCCCTTCACTGAAGCTTTCTTT,CASSPGQPFTEAFF
TRBJ2-1,few,-,TRBV5-1,TGCGCCAGCAGCAGCGACTCGGCCTCCTACAATGAGCAGTTCTTC,CASSSDSASYNEQFF
TRBJ1-5,-,TRBD1,TRBV7-2,TGTGCCAGCAGCTTCTCAACCGGGACAGATAGCAATCAGCCCCAGCATTTT,CASSFSTGTDSNQPQHF
TRBJ2-7,-,-,TRBV28,TGTGCCAGCAGTTTATTGTTCCAGGGAAGCTCCTACGAGCAGTACTTC,CASSLLFQGSSYEQYF
TRBJ2-5,once,-,TRBV5-1,TGCGCCAGCAGCCCGGGGCAAAGGGGTATAGCAGAGACCCAGTACTTC,CASSPGQRGIAETQYF
TRBJ1-1,few,-,TRBV20-1,TGCAGTGCCCCCACTCACACTGAAGCTTTCTTT,CSAPTHTEAFF
TRBJ1-1,-,TRBD1,TRBV5-1,TGCGCCAGCAGTATACAGGGGATGAACACTGAAGCTTTCTTT,CASSIQGMNTEAFF
TRBJ1-1,-,-,TRBV7-3,TGTGCCAGCAGCTTAATGGAGCCCATCCCGAACACTGAAGCTTTCTTT,CASSLMEPIPNTEAFF
TRBJ1-2,once,-,TRBV11-2,TGTGCCAGCAGCTCGGGACGGACGTATGGCTACACCTTC,CASSSGRTYGYTF
TRBJ2-2,-,-,TRBV7-9,TGTGCCAGCAGCCCCACCGCTTCCGGGGAGCTGTTTTTT,CASSPTASGELFF
TRBJ2-5,-,TRBD1,TRBV5-1,TGCGCCAGCAGCCCAGGGGACAGGGATTTCCAAGAGACCCAGTACTTC,CASSPGDRDFQETQYF
TRBJ1-2,-,-,TRBV4-1,TGCGCCAGCAGCCAAGATGGGAGGGGTTCGGTCTATGGCTACACCTTC,CASSQDGRGSVYGYTF
TRBJ2-1,-,TRBD1,TRBV7-6,TGTGCCAGCAGCCCCTTATCTGGGACAGGTACTTACAATGAGCAGTTCTTC,CASSPLSGTGTYNEQFF
TRBJ2-1,-,TRBD2,TRBV5-1,TGCGCCAGCAGCTTGGGGATTACTCGAGCGGGGGTGGAGAATGAGCAGTTCTTC,CASSLGITRAGVENEQFF
TRBJ2-3,few,TRBD1,TRBV14,TGTGCCAGCAGTACCGACAGGGTAACAGATACGCAGTATTTT,CASSTDRVTDTQYF
TRBJ1-2,-,-,TRBV6-5,TGTGCCAGCAGGCTGGGTCTTAACTATGGCTACACCTTC,CASRLGLNYGYTF
TRBJ2-3,-,TRBD2,TRBV4-2,TGTGCCAGCAGCCAAATCTTCGTAGCGGGAGCGGGAACAGATACGCAGTATTTT,CASSQIFVAGAGTDTQYF
TRBJ2-7,-,-,TRBV7-2,TGTGCCAGCAGCGTGGGTGATGGTTCCTACGAGCAGTACTTC,CASSVGDGSYEQYF
TRBJ2-1,few,TRBD2,TRBV9,TGTGCCAGCAGCCCTCGGGGTCCGGGAGGGGTCCATGAGCAGTTCTTC,CASSPRGPGGVHEQFF
TRBJ1-1,-,-,TRBV2,TGTGCCAGCAGTGAAAACGAGGTGAACACTGAAGCTTTCTTT,CASSENEVNTEAFF
TRBJ2-5,-,-,TRBV6-1,TGTGCCAGCAGTGAGGGGATTTCGGACAGTCGATTTTACTTC,CASSEGISDSRFYF
TRBJ2-1,-,-,TRBV15,TGTGCCACCAGCTACCCGGGACGGCATTACAATGAGCAGTTCTTC,CATSYPGRHYNEQFF
TRBJ2-7,-,-,TRBV7-8,TGTGCCAGCAGCTTAGGAGACACGGCCACCTACGAGCAGTACTTC,CASSLGDTATYEQYF
TRBJ2-1,few,-,TRBV7-2,TGTGCCAGCAGCTTAGCCTCCTACAATGAGCAGTTCTTC,CASSLASYNEQFF
TRBJ2-4,-,TRBD1,TRBV28,TGTGCCAGCATAGACAGGGTGGGGCAAAACATTCAGTACTTC,CASIDRVGQNIQYF
TRBJ2-1,-,-,TRBV19,TGTGCCAGTAGTATAGAAAGGGGGGCTAGCTCCTACAATGAGCAGTTCTTC,CASSIERGASSYNEQFF
TRBJ1-1,-,-,TRBV29-1,TGCAGCGTTGAAAGTCTGGACCTTAGGATAGCTTTCTTT,CSVESLDLRIAFF
TRBJ2-2,once,TRBD2,TRBV28,TGTGCCAGCAGGCCAGGTCCGGGACTAGCTCCCGGGGAGCTGTTTTTT,CASRPGPGLAPGELFF
TRBJ1-3,few,-,TRBV5-6,TGTGCCAGCAGCTTGGATCTGGGAAGAAACACCATATATTTT,CASSLDLGRNTIYF
TRBJ2-3,-,TRBD1,TRBV18,TGTGCCAGCTCACCACCGGTACAGGGGGCTGGAGATACGCAGTATTTT,CASSPPVQGAGDTQYF